The entry that follows covers one T cell receptor (beta chain) sequence. No antigen is known for it. The method was immunoSEQ multiplex PCR; TCRdb's version includes in-frame clones alone and lacks a portion of them. The sample shows 99,000 or so clones, 70% to 85% of them seen only once. This record belongs to a study of OX40 agonist ivuxolimab in advanced cancers. Overall study findings and caveats: Clones of CD4+ and CD8+ blood T cells grew by week 6 at doses of 0.1 to 3.0 mg/kg. Clonal expansion in partial responders at 0.1-3.0 mg/kg ranked among the lowest. Low levels of normalized T-cell clonal expansion also appeared in some nonresponders.

Germline loops: CDR1 MNHEY, CDR2 SMNVEV (reference sequence). This CDR3 spans 13 amino acids. Trimming cost V 6 bases and J 2 bases, with 11 bases left between them. The genes are TRBV27 and TRBJ2-7; the D is unclear. Material: CD4+ or CD8+ T cells sorted from blood, obtained in a trial of the OX40 agonist ivuxolimab. The sequence derives from an adult with an advanced solid tumor such as melanoma, head and neck, liver or kidney cancer. CDR3 residues: CASSRRNTYEQYF. CDR3 bases: TGTGCCAGCAGCCGACGCAACACCTACGAGCAGTACTTC.